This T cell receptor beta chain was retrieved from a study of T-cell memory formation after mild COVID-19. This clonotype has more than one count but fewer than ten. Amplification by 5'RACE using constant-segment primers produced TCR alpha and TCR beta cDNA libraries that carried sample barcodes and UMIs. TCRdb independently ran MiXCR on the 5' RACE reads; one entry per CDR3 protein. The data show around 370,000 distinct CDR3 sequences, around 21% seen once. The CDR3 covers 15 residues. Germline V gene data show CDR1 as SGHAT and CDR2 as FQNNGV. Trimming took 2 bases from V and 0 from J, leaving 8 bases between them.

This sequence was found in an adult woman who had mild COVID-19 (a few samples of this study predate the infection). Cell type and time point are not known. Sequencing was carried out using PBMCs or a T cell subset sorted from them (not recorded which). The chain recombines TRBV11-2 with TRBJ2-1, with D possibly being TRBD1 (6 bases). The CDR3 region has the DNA TGTGCCAGCAGCTTATACAGGGCCTCCTACAATGAGCAGTTCTTC. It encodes CASSLYRASYNEQFF.